This TCR beta chain was captured in a study of neurological immune-mediated disorders. The study, taken as a whole, reports: The repertoires of 18 of 34 multiple sclerosis patients were placed by phylogenetic grouping in a single related-CDR3 cluster, which may be a signature. Private repertoires in all groups were suggested by the finding that expanded clones across subjects shared no CDR3 amino acid sequences.

One entry per CDR3 protein results from TCRdb running MiXCR on the 5' RACE reads. The table shows some 65,000 distinct CDR3 sequences, with under 5% occurring only once. Unsorted libraries used 2 million PBMCs kept at -80 degrees C. This clonotype was observed many times. What it binds is not known. This sequence was found in a man in his forties or fifties with multiple sclerosis. The sample comprised PBMCs.

CDR3 in DNA: TGTGCCAGCAGCCAGAGGACGGTGAACACTGAAGCTTTCTTT. It codes for CASSQRTVNTEAFF. The V and J genes are TRBV11-2 and TRBJ1-1; D remains ambiguous. CDR1 and CDR2 (germline): SGHAT, FQNNGV. The CDR3 is 14 amino acids. V was shortened by 5 bases and J by 0 bases, with 10 bases between the two germline ends. The full variable domain, rest sourced from reference TRBV11-2 and TRBJ1-1, is EAGVAQSPRYKIIEKRQSVAFWCNPISGHATLYWYQQILGQGPKLLIQFQNNGVVDDSQLPKDRFSAERLKGVDSTLKIQPAKLEDSAVYLCASSQRTVNTEAFFGQGTRLTVV.